This TCR beta chain was observed in a study of memory CD4+ T cells and cytomegalovirus serostatus. Study background: Donors were healthy Belgian adults, under 10 CMV seropositive and 20 to 30 seronegative.

Note on this clone: What it binds is not known.

Single viable CD3+CD4+CD8-CD45RO+ cells were sorted as the memory CD4+ T cells. The germline V gene has CDR1 MNHNS and CDR2 SASEGT. The length of the CDR3 is 14 residues. V lost 6 bases and J lost 2, with 13 bases in between. Profiled with immunoSEQ multiplex PCR; TCRdb holds only in-frame clones, not every one. Of some 58,000 clones listed, approximately 80% are singletons. General observations from the study: Of 164 reported CMV TCRbeta sequences, under 80 were found in memory CD4+ repertoires.

This rearrangement joins TRBV6-1 to TRBJ1-2; D not resolved. The sequenced material came from memory CD4+ T cells from blood. The receptor was isolated from an adult in good health and CMV-seronegative. CDR3 in DNA: TGTGCCAGCAGCCGACCGAACTTAAACTATGGCTACACCTTC. Translating gives CASSRPNLNYGYTF.